The sequence of this T cell receptor beta chain was determined in a study of blood T cell repertoires in COVID-19. Whole-study context: Italy, Spain and the United States were the sources of the convalescent and acute COVID-19 samples.

Some clones are missing from TCRdb's copy, which holds only in-frame ones; the method was immunoSEQ multiplex PCR. The data show approximately 150,000 clones, with about 90% seen just once and over 9.5% held by the top ten. This CDR3 region has 14 residues. From germline, CDR1 is MNHEY and CDR2 SMNVEV (reference sequence). V was clipped by 2 bases and J by 7 bases, with 12 bases between them. The sequenced sample was peripheral blood. The chain recombines TRBV27 with TRBJ2-1; TRBD1 might be the D (6 bases). This receptor was taken from a man aged 60 to 75 with active or convalescent COVID-19. The CDR3 DNA follows: TGTGCCAGCAGTTTAACAGGGAGTGGTAATGAGCAGTTCTTC. This codes for CASSLTGSGNEQFF.